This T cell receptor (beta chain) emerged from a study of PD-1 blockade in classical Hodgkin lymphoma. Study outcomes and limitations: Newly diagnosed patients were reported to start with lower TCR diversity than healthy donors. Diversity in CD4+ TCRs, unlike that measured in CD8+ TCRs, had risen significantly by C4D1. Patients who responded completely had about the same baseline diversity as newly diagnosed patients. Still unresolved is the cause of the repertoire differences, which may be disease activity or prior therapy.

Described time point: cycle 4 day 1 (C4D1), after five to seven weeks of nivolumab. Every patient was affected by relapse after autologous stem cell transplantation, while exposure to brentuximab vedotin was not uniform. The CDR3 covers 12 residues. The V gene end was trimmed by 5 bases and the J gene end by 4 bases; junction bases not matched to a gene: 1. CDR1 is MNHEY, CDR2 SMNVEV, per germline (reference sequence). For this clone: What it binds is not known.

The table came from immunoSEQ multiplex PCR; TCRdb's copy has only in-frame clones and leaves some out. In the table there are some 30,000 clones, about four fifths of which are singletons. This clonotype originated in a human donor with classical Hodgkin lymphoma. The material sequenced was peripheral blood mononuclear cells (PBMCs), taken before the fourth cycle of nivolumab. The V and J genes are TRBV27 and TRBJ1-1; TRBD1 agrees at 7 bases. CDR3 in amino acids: CASSAGGTEAFF. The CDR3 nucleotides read TGTGCCAGCAGTGCAGGGGGCACTGAAGCTTTCTTT.